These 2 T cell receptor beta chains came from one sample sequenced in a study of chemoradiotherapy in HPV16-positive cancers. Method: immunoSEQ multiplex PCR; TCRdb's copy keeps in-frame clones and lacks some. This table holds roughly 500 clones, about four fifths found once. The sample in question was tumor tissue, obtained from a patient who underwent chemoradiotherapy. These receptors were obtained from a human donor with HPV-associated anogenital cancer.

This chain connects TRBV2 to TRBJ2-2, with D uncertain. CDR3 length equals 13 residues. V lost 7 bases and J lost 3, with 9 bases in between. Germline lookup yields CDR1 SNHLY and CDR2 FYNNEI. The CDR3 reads CASKASYTGELFF. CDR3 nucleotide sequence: TGTGCCAGCAAGGCGAGTTACACCGGGGAGCTGTTTTTT. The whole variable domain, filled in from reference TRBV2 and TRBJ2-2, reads EPEVTQTPSHQVTQMGQEVILRCVPISNHLYFYWYRQILGQKVEFLVSFYNNEISEKSEIFDDQFSVERPDGSNFTLKIRSTKLEDSAMYFCASKASYTGELFFGEGSRLTVL.

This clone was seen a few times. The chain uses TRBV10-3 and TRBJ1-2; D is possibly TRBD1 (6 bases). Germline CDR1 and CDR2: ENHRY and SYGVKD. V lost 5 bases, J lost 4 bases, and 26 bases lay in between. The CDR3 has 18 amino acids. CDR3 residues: CAISSLTRDTQISYGYTF. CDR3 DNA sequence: TGTGCCATCAGTTCACTTACGCGGGACACCCAAATCTCCTATGGCTACACCTTC.